A selection of T cell receptor beta chains follows, all from one sample in a study of T cell responses to AZD1222 COVID-19 vaccine. Data came from immunoSEQ multiplex PCR; TCRdb stores just in-frame clones and leaves some out. Of over 150,000 clones listed, roughly nine tenths are singletons. Specimen: peripheral blood, collected on day 0 of AZD1222 vaccination. These receptors all come from an adult in good health. Both conserved end residues are part of each CDR3. Each record gives: J gene, clone size, D gene, V gene, CDR3 DNA, CDR3 protein. D genes are given only for firm matches. Rows give clone size only sometimes, using once, few, many, or a class for an expanded clone.

J: TRBJ2-2
size: NA
D: NA
V: TRBV4-3
DNA: TGCGCCAGCAGCCAAGAGTCGGCGACGCAGCGGGAGCTGTTTTTT
CDR3: CASSQESATQRELFF

J: TRBJ1-4
size: NA
D: NA
V: TRBV19
DNA: TGTGCCAGTAGCCTGAACAGGGAAAATGAAAAACTGTTTTTT
CDR3: CASSLNRENEKLFF

J: TRBJ2-7
size: NA
D: TRBD2
V: TRBV23-1
DNA: TGCGCCAGCAGTCATTCGCCCGTGGGGGGACTAGCGGGGAATACGTTC
CDR3: CASSHSPVGGLAGNTF

J: TRBJ1-6
size: NA
D: NA
V: TRBV10-3
DNA: TGTGCCATCAAGAGTAGCGGACAGCAGTATTCACCCCTCCACTTT
CDR3: CAIKSSGQQYSPLHF

J: TRBJ1-2
size: NA
D: NA
V: TRBV9
DNA: TGTGCCAGCAGCGTAGCCATTGGGGGGGACTATGGCTACACCTTC
CDR3: CASSVAIGGDYGYTF

J: TRBJ2-7
size: once
D: NA
V: TRBV11-3
DNA: TGTGCCAGCAGCTTGGACGGAGGCGAGCAGTACTTC
CDR3: CASSLDGGEQYF

J: TRBJ2-7
size: NA
D: TRBD1
V: TRBV5-5
DNA: TGTGCCAGCAGCGCGGACAGGGGCAGCCACGAGCAGTACTTC
CDR3: CASSADRGSHEQYF

J: TRBJ1-2
size: NA
D: TRBD1
V: TRBV19
DNA: TGTGCCAGTAGTATAGGAGGGGGCGACGGCTATGGCTACACCTTC
CDR3: CASSIGGGDGYGYTF

J: TRBJ1-5
size: NA
D: TRBD1
V: TRBV30
DNA: TGTGCCTGGAGTGTAGGGACAGTAATTCAGCCCCAGCATTTT
CDR3: CAWSVGTVIQPQHF

J: TRBJ2-7
size: NA
D: NA
V: TRBV7-2
DNA: TGTGCCAGCAGCGCCCGCCCGACGGAAAACTACGAGCAGTACTTC
CDR3: CASSARPTENYEQYF

J: TRBJ2-7
size: NA
D: NA
V: TRBV5-1
DNA: TGCGCCAGCAGCTTTCAGCCGGCCTACGAGCAGTACTTC
CDR3: CASSFQPAYEQYF

J: TRBJ1-2
size: NA
D: TRBD1
V: TRBV28
DNA: TGTGCCAGCCGAATAGAAGGGGGCATCCGTGGCTACACCTTC
CDR3: CASRIEGGIRGYTF

J: TRBJ1-3
size: NA
D: TRBD1
V: TRBV18
DNA: TGTGCCAGCTCACCTCAACAGGGGTACTCTGGAAACACCATATATTTT
CDR3: CASSPQQGYSGNTIYF

J: TRBJ2-2
size: NA
D: TRBD2
V: TRBV7-3
DNA: TGTGCCAGCAGCTTTAGCGGGAGCGGTACCGGGGAGCTGTTTTTT
CDR3: CASSFSGSGTGELFF

J: TRBJ2-4
size: NA
D: TRBD2
V: TRBV27
DNA: TGTGCCAGCAGTTTATCTTCTAGCGGAAACAAAAACATTCAGTACTTC
CDR3: CASSLSSSGNKNIQYF

J: TRBJ2-5
size: once
D: NA
V: TRBV5-6
DNA: TGTGCCAGCAGCTTGTTTGAGACCCCGAGGCAAGAGACCCAGTACTTC
CDR3: CASSLFETPRQETQYF

J: TRBJ1-3
size: NA
D: NA
V: TRBV12-3/TRBV12-4
DNA: TGTGCCAGCGGGGCTGGAAACACCATATATTTT
CDR3: CASGAGNTIYF

J: TRBJ1-1
size: NA
D: TRBD1
V: TRBV7-2
DNA: TGTGCCAGCAGCTTCGGGACAGCTATGAACACTGAAGCTTTCTTT
CDR3: CASSFGTAMNTEAFF

J: TRBJ2-7
size: few
D: NA
V: TRBV27
DNA: TGTGCCAGCAGTCCGGGGATAGAGCAGTACTTC
CDR3: CASSPGIEQYF

J: TRBJ2-5
size: NA
D: TRBD2
V: TRBV5-4
DNA: TGTGCCAGCAGCCGTAGCGGGGGCCAAGAGACCCAGTACTTC
CDR3: CASSRSGGQETQYF

J: TRBJ2-1
size: once
D: NA
V: TRBV21-1
DNA: TGTGCCAGCAGCGAAGCGGGTTCTGGGGGGCCGGCGAACAATGAGCAGTTCTTC
CDR3: CASSEAGSGGPANNEQFF

J: TRBJ2-7
size: NA
D: TRBD2
V: TRBV7-6
DNA: TGTGCCAGCAGCTTAGGGGCGAGCGGGGGCTTCACCTACGAGCAGTACTTC
CDR3: CASSLGASGGFTYEQYF

J: TRBJ2-7
size: NA
D: NA
V: TRBV6-5
DNA: TGTGCCAGCAGTTACGCCGGGGGCTCCTACGAGCAGTACTTC
CDR3: CASSYAGGSYEQYF